A selection of T cell receptor beta chains follows, all from one sample in a study of CD8+ T cells in alopecia areata. Here immunoSEQ multiplex PCR was the method, and the copy in TCRdb shows in-frame clones only, minus some. The sample has about 180,000 clones, around 50% seen once. The sample was CD4+ T cells sorted from blood, taken at week 0. These receptors were collected from a human donor with alopecia areata. CDR3s include the opening cysteine and the closing phenylalanine or tryptophan. The D gene is left open where the match is weak. Clone size is shown for a subset of rows, as once, few, many or a class of expanded clone.

j_call v_call clone_size d_call cdr3_aa cdr3_nt
TRBJ2-7 TRBV4-1 . TRBD1 CASSRRGGTGIYEQYF TGCGCCAGCAGCAGAAGGGGCGGGACAGGGATTTACGAGCAGTACTTC
TRBJ2-2 TRBV5-1 few . CASSLAILGSGELFF TGCGCCAGCAGCTTGGCCATCCTGGGAAGCGGGGAGCTGTTTTTT
TRBJ2-7 TRBV4-2 . . CASSVGTAGYEQYF TGTGCCAGCAGCGTAGGGACGGCCGGGTACGAGCAGTACTTC
TRBJ1-1 TRBV29-1 . . CSVGGVGRMNTEAFF TGCAGCGTTGGAGGTGTTGGACGGATGAACACTGAAGCTTTCTTT
TRBJ2-3 TRBV7-6 few TRBD2 CASSLEPSGGAHTQYF TGTGCCAGCAGCTTAGAGCCTAGCGGGGGGGCCCATACGCAGTATTTT
TRBJ2-7 TRBV5-1 few TRBD2 CASSLEGGGSYEQYF TGCGCCAGCAGCTTGGAAGGCGGGGGTTCCTACGAGCAGTACTTC
TRBJ1-1 TRBV5-1 . . CASSLESYGEAFF TGCGCCAGCAGCTTGGAGAGCTACGGTGAAGCTTTCTTT
TRBJ2-5 TRBV6-5 . . CASSRAGQETQYF TGTGCCAGCAGTCGAGCGGGCCAAGAGACCCAGTACTTC
TRBJ1-6 TRBV4-1 . . CASSQGTSPLHF TGCGCCAGCAGCCAAGGGACTTCACCCCTCCACTTT
TRBJ1-1 TRBV2 once TRBD1 CASISQGDTEAFF TGTGCCAGCATAAGCCAGGGGGATACTGAAGCTTTCTTT
TRBJ1-5 TRBV29-1 . . CSAGSNSNQPQHF TGCAGCGCTGGGTCTAATAGCAATCAGCCCCAGCATTTT
TRBJ2-6 TRBV5-4 . . CASSLQGAGANVLTF TGTGCCAGCAGCTTGCAGGGAGCTGGGGCCAACGTCCTGACTTTC
TRBJ2-3 TRBV29-1 few . CSVDRQSTDTQYF TGCAGCGTTGACCGACAGAGCACAGATACGCAGTATTTT
TRBJ2-3 TRBV6-6 once . CASMRTDTQYF TGTGCCAGCATGCGCACAGATACGCAGTATTTT
TRBJ1-1 TRBV27 . TRBD1 CASSDPGQTNTEAFF TGTGCCAGCAGTGATCCGGGACAGACGAACACTGAAGCTTTCTTT
TRBJ1-5 TRBV30 . . CAWTLGSNQPQHF TGTGCCTGGACCCTAGGCAGCAATCAGCCCCAGCATTTT
TRBJ1-2 TRBV7-2 few . CASSPRREANYGYTF TGTGCCAGCAGCCCCCGTAGGGAAGCTAACTATGGCTACACCTTC
TRBJ2-1 TRBV30 . . CAWNSDQFF TGTGCCTGGAACAGCGATCAGTTCTTC
TRBJ2-2 TRBV7-8 . . CASSPRLEHTGELFF TGTGCCAGCAGCCCGAGACTAGAGCACACCGGGGAGCTGTTTTTT
TRBJ2-1 TRBV25-1 . TRBD2 CASSEPSGGLNNEQFF TGTGCCAGCAGTGAACCAAGCGGGGGGCTGAACAATGAGCAGTTCTTC
TRBJ1-2 TRBV10-3 few TRBD1 CAISDDRDYGYTF TGTGCCATCAGTGACGACAGGGACTATGGCTACACCTTC
TRBJ2-1 TRBV11-2 . . CASSASPILEQFF TGTGCCAGCAGCGCTAGTCCCATACTAGAGCAGTTCTTC
TRBJ2-5 TRBV4-1 . TRBD2 CASSQESGVYKTQYF TGCGCCAGCAGCCAAGAAAGCGGGGTTTACAAGACCCAGTACTTC
TRBJ2-4 TRBV30 . TRBD1 CAWSATGINIQYF TGTGCCTGGAGTGCGACAGGGATAAACATTCAGTACTTC
TRBJ1-5 TRBV4-1 . . CASSQGRGNQPQHF TGCGCCAGCAGCCAGGGTCGGGGCAATCAGCCCCAGCATTTT
TRBJ2-7 TRBV5-6 . TRBD1 CASRLGTGDGYEQYF TGTGCCAGCAGATTGGGGACAGGTGACGGCTACGAGCAGTACTTC
TRBJ1-1 TRBV6-6 few . CASSPGSNTEAFF TGTGCCAGCAGTCCGGGTTCTAACACTGAAGCTTTCTTT
TRBJ2-1 TRBV9 . . CASSAQGGTYNEQFF TGTGCCAGCAGCGCCCAGGGGGGGACGTACAATGAGCAGTTCTTC
TRBJ1-1 TRBV5-1 . . CASSSRDRGNTEAFF TGCGCCAGCAGCTCCCGTGACCGGGGAAACACTGAAGCTTTCTTT